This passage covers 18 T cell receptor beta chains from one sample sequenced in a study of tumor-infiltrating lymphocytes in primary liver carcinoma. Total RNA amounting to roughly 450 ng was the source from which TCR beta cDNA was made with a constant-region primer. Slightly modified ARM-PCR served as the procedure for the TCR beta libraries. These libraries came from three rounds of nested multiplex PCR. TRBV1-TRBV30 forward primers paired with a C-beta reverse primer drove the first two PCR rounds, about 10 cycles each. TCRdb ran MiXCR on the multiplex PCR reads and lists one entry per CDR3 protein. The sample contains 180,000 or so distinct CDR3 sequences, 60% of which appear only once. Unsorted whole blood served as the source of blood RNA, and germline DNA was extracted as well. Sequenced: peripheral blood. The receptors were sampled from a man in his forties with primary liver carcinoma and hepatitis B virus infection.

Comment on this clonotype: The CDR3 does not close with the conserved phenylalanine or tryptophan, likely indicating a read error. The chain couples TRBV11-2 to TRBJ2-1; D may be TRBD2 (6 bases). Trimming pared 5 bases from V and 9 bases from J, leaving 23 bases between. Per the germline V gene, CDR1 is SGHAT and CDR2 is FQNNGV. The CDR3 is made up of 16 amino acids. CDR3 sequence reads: CASSLDIGLTMGEQFI. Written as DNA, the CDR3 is TGTGCCAGCAGCCTGGATATCGGACTAACCATGGGTGAGCAGTTCATA.

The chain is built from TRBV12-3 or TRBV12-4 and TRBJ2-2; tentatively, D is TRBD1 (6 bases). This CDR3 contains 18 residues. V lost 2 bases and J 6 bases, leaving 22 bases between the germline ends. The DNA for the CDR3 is TGTGCCAGCAGTTTAATGCCGGGACATGGGGCGGTAGCCGGGGAGCTGTTTTTT. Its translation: CASSLMPGHGAVAGELFF.

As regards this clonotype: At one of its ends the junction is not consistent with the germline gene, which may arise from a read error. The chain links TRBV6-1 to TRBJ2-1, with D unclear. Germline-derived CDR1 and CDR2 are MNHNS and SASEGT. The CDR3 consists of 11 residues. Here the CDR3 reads CDSSVGNEQFF. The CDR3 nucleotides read TGTGACAGCAGTGTAGGCAATGAGCAGTTCTTC.

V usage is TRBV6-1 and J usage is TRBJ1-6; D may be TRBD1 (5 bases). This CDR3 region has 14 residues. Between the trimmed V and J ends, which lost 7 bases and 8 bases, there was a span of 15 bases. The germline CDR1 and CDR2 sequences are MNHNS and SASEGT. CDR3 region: CASNLGRSDSPLHF. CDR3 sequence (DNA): TGTGCCAGCAATTTGGGACGTTCGGATTCACCCCTCCACTTT.

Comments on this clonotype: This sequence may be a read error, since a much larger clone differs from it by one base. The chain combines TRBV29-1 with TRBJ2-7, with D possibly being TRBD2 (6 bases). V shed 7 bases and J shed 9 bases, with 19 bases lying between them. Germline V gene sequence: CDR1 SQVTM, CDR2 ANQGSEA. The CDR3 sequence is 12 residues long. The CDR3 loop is CSGGTRYGVQYF. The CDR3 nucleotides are TGCAGCGGGGGGACTCGTTACGGCGTGCAGTACTTC.

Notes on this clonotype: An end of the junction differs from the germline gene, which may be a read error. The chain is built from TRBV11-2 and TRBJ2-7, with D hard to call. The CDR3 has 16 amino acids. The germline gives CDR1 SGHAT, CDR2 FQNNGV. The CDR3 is CASSYAAVSEFYEQYF. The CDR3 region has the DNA TGCGCCAGCAGCTACGCAGCAGTCTCCGAGTTCTACGAGCAGTACTTC.

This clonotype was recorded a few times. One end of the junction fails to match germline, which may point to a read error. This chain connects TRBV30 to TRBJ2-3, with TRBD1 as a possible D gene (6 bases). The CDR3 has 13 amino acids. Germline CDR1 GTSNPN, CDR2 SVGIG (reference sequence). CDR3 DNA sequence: TGTGCCTGGAGTGTACAGGGCACGGATACGCAGTATTTT. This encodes CAWSVQGTDTQYF. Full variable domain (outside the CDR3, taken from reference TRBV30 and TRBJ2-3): SQTIHQWPATLVQPVGSPLSLECTVEGTSNPNLYWYRQAAGRGLQLLFYSVGIGQISSEVPQNLSASRPQDRQFILSSKKLLLSDSGFYLCAWSVQGTDTQYFGPGTRLTVL.

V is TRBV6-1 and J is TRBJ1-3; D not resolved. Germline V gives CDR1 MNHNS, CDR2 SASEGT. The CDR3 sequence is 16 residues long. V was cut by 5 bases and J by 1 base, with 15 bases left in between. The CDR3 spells CASSYIGTASGNTIYF. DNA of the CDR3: TGTGCCAGCAGTTACATAGGAACAGCTTCTGGAAACACCATATATTTT.

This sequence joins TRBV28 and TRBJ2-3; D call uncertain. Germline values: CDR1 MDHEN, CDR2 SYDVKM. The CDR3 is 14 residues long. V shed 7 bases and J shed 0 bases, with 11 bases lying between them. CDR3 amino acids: CASKGFRSTDTQYF. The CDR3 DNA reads TGTGCCAGCAAGGGCTTCAGAAGCACAGATACGCAGTATTTT.

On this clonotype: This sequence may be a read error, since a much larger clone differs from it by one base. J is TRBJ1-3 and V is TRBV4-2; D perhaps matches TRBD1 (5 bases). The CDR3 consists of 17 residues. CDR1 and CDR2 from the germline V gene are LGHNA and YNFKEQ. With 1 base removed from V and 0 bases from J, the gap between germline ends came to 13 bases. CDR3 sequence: CASSQGSRQSSGNTIYF. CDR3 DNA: TGTGCCAGCAGCCAAGGCTCCCGACAGAGCTCTGGAAACACCATATATTTT.

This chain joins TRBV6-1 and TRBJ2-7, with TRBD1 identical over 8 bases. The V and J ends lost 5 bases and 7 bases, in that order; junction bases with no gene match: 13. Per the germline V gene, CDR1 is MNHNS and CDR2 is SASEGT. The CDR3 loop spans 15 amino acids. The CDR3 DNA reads TGTGCCAGCAGTTCTACGGCAGGGGGCCCTAAGGAGCAGTACTTC. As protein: CASSSTAGGPKEQYF.

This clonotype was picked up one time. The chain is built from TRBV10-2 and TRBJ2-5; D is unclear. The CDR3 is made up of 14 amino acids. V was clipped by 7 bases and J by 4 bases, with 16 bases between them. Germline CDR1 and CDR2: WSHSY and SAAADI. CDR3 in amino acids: CASTLRQPPETQYF. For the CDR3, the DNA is TGCGCCAGCACGCTGAGGCAACCTCCAGAGACCCAGTACTTC.

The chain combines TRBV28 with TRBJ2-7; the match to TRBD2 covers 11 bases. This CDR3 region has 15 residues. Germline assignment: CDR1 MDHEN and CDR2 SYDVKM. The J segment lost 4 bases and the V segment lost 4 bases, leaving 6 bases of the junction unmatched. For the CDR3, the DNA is TGTGCCAGCAGTTCCGCCGGGACTAGCGGTTACGAGCAGTACTTC. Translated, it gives CASSSAGTSGYEQYF. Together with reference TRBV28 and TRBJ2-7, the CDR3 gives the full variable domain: DVKVTQSSRYLVKRTGEKVFLECVQDMDHENMFWYRQDPGLGLRLIYFSYDVKMKEKGDIPEGYSVSREKKERFSLILESASTNQTSMYLCASSSAGTSGYEQYFGPGTRLTVT.

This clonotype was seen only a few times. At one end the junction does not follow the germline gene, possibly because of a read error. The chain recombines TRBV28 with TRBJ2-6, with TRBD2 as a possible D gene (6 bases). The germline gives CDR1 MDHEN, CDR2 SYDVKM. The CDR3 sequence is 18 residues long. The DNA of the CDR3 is TGTGCCAGTAGTTTAGGTTGGAGGGTCTTCTCTGGGGCCAACGTCCTGACTTTC. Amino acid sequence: CASSLGWRVFSGANVLTF.

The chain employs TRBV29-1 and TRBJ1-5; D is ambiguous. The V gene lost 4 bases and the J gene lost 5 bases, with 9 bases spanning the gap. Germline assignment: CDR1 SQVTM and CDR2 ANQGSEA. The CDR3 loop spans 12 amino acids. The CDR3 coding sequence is TGCAGCGTTGGTCTTGGGGATCAGCCCCAGCATTTT. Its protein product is CSVGLGDQPQHF.

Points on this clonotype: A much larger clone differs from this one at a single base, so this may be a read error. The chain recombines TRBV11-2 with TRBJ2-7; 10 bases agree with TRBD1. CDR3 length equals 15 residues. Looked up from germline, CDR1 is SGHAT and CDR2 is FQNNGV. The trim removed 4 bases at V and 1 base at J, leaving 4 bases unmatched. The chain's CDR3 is CASSCGTGASYEQYF. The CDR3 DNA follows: TGTGCCAGCAGCTGTGGGACAGGGGCTTCCTACGAGCAGTACTTC.

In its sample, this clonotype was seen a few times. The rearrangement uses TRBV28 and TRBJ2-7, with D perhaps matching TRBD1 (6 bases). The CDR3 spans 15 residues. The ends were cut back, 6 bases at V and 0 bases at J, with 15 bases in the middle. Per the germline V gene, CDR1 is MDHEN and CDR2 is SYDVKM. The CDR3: CASSPGTLSSYEQYF. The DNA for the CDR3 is TGTGCCAGCAGCCCGGGGACATTGAGCTCCTACGAGCAGTACTTC. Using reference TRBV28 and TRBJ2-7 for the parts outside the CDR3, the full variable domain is DVKVTQSSRYLVKRTGEKVFLECVQDMDHENMFWYRQDPGLGLRLIYFSYDVKMKEKGDIPEGYSVSREKKERFSLILESASTNQTSMYLCASSPGTLSSYEQYFGPGTRLTVT.

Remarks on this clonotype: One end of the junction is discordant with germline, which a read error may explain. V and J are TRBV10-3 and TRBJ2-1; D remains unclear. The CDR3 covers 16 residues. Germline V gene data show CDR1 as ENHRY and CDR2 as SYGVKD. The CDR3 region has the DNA TGTGCCATCAGTGAGTCGGGTGCTAGTATCCACAATGAGCAGTCCTTC. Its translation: CAISESGASIHNEQSF.